A selection of T cell receptor beta chains follows, all from one sample in a study of T cell responses to AZD1222 COVID-19 vaccine. Profiled with immunoSEQ multiplex PCR; TCRdb holds only in-frame clones, not every one. The sample has some 120,000 clones, around 87% seen once. This specimen was peripheral blood, taken on day 0 of AZD1222 vaccination. The origin of the receptors is an adult in good health. The conserved cysteine and the conserved F or W are not part of the CDR3 here. The size field is filled for only some rows; it gives once, few, many or a size class.

TRBV6-6	NA	TRBJ2-7	ASSLMGQGYEQY
TRBV9	NA	TRBJ2-1	ASSVSGRALEQF
TRBV6-2/TRBV6-3	NA	TRBJ2-2	ASSLLSREGELF
TRBV18	NA	TRBJ1-3	ASGGTDPGNTIY
TRBV5-4	NA	TRBJ1-2	ASSFGTENYGYT
TRBV2	once	TRBJ2-7	ASSGARNDEQY
TRBV9	NA	TRBJ1-6	ASSAGTGGFSPLH
TRBV5-4	NA	TRBJ2-5	ASSLFQGRGGGETQY
TRBV9	NA	TRBJ2-1	ASSLGTEPNAQQF
TRBV4-1	NA	TRBJ1-5	ASSQGGTGMGNQPQH
TRBV3-1/TRBV3-2	NA	TRBJ2-7	ASSQGKGIHEQY
TRBV20-1	NA	TRBJ2-1	SARFEGEQF
TRBV11-2	once	TRBJ2-3	ASRALATDTQY
TRBV19	NA	TRBJ1-1	ASIRGPGTEAF
TRBV7-9	NA	TRBJ1-6	ASSLLGARNSPLH
TRBV11-2	NA	TRBJ2-7	ASSRDIFGVYEQY
TRBV6-2/TRBV6-3	NA	TRBJ2-7	ASSTTRSTYEQY
TRBV29-1	NA	TRBJ2-3	SGVGMRTSTDTQY
TRBV10-3	NA	TRBJ1-1	AISEPGKNTEAF
TRBV21-1	NA	TRBJ2-7	ASSKEQGARDEQY
TRBV27	once	TRBJ2-7	ASSSPLRWTYEQY
TRBV7-3	NA	TRBJ2-3	ASSPLGTSGNTDTQY
TRBV2	NA	TRBJ1-5	ASSERQGVYQPQH
TRBV19	NA	TRBJ2-5	ASSIDRTGWETQY
TRBV7-2	NA	TRBJ2-1	ASSLLAGVNEQF
TRBV2	once	TRBJ2-3	ASSVGTGFTDTQY
TRBV5-8	NA	TRBJ2-7	ASSVTGLSAEQY
TRBV6-1	NA	TRBJ2-3	ASSVLTRLAGGASTDTQY
TRBV7-8	NA	TRBJ2-5	ASSPSAGREETQY
TRBV19	NA	TRBJ2-5	ATTGQHYLQETQY
TRBV28	NA	TRBJ1-1	ASSLGRGDTEAF
TRBV6-2/TRBV6-3	NA	TRBJ1-5	ASSYSKRDSSGYSNQPQH
TRBV11-2	NA	TRBJ2-1	ASSLVAGSSYNEQF
TRBV5-8	NA	TRBJ1-2	ASSRTNYGYT
TRBV5-5	NA	TRBJ1-1	ASSLMVNTEAF
TRBV7-2	NA	TRBJ2-6	ASSPRTSPWTGANVLT
TRBV11-2	NA	TRBJ2-7	ASSATGSEQY
TRBV19	NA	TRBJ2-3	ASRLRSTDTQY
TRBV6-5	NA	TRBJ2-2	ASSLTRNTGELF
TRBV7-8	few	TRBJ2-1	ASSGRLAGISYNEQF
TRBV28	NA	TRBJ1-5	ASSSDGEKGQPQH
TRBV5-1	NA	TRBJ2-2	ASSPYPQGPGELF
TRBV20-1	NA	TRBJ1-5	SASDAMGGGSNQPQH
TRBV18	NA	TRBJ1-6	ASSPENRDISPLH
TRBV9	NA	TRBJ2-6	ASSGATRSGANVLT
TRBV7-2	NA	TRBJ1-1	ASSPKAEAF
TRBV28	NA	TRBJ2-3	ASSPYTDTQY
TRBV7-2	NA	TRBJ2-1	ASSTGLAGAGRNNEQF
TRBV5-1	NA	TRBJ2-3	ASATSSGDTQY
TRBV11-3	few	TRBJ2-7	ASSLGTGEYEQY
TRBV27	NA	TRBJ2-1	ASSLLPPTGGPSEQF